This T cell receptor beta chain was found in a study of cytomegalovirus exposure and HLA in healthy donors. Whole-study results and caveats: With further analysis later on, most CMV-associated TCR beta chains appeared HLA-restricted. The study had only CMV serostatus as immune exposure information.

This clone was seen a few times. No antigen is known for it. This CDR3 is 14 amino acids long. CDR1 SGHNT and CDR2 YYREEE come from the germline V gene (reference sequence). V shed 6 bases and J shed 5 bases, with 17 bases lying between them. A multiplex PCR was run with 60 Vbeta primers and 13 Jbeta primers. The table came from immunoSEQ multiplex PCR; TCRdb's copy has only in-frame clones and leaves some out. The table lists fewer than 50,000 clones, over 55% of them singletons. The sample was PBMCs. The source is a man aged 60-69 years in good health and CMV-seropositive. This chain joins TRBV5-4 and TRBJ2-5; no firm D call. The chain's CDR3 is CASKSPPPNETQYF. The CDR3 DNA sequence: TGTGCCAGCAAGAGCCCTCCCCCAAATGAGACCCAGTACTTC.